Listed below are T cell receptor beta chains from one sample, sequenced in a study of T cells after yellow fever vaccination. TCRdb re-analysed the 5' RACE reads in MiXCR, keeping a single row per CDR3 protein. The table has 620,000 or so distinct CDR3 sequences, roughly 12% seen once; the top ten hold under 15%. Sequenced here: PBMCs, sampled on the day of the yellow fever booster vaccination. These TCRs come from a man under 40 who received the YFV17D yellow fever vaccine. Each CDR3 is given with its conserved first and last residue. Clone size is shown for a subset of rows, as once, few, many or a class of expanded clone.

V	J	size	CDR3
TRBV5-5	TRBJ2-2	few	CASSSPIGELFF
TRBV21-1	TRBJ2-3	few	CASSNRTTSGRATDTQYF
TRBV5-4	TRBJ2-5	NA	CASSPGTSGRGSTQYF
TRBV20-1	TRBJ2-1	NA	CSWTSGQYNEQFF
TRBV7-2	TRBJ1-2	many	CASSPSGQGANYGYTF
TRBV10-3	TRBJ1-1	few	CAIREQGEMNTEAFF
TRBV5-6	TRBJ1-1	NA	CASSLTGPSEAFF
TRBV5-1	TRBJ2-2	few	CASSLEGVNTGELFF
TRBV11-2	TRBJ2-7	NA	CASSSIAGGPYGQYF
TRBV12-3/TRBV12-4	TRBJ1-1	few	CASRPGAQNTEAFF
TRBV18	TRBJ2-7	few	CASSPTSTYEQYF
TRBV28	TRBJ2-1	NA	CASKYNEQFF
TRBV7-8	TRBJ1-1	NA	CASSLVFRAGRGDTEAFF
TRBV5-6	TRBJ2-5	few	CASSLGHSETQYF
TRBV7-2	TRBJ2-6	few	CASSGSGANVLTF
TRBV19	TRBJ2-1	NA	CASGSQESGPPHGYEQFF
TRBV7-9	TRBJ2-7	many	CASSQGRDYEQYF
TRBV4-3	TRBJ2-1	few	CASSRGRDNEQFF
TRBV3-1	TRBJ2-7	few	CASTRLAGEKEQYF
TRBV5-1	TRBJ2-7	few	CASVPAPGSSYEQYF
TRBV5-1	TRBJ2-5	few	CLLGETQYF
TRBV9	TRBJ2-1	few	CASSPERSSSYNEQFF
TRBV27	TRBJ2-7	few	CASSRGARYEQYF
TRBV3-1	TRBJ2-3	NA	CASSWRTSTDTQYF
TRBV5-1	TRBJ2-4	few	CASSWDSQNIQYF
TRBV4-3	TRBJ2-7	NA	CASSQDRASAYEQYF
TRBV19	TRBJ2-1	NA	CASSHALAADRSSYNEQFF
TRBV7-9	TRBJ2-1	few	CASALAGDYNEQFF
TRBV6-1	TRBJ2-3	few	CASQTGAAWSTDTQYF